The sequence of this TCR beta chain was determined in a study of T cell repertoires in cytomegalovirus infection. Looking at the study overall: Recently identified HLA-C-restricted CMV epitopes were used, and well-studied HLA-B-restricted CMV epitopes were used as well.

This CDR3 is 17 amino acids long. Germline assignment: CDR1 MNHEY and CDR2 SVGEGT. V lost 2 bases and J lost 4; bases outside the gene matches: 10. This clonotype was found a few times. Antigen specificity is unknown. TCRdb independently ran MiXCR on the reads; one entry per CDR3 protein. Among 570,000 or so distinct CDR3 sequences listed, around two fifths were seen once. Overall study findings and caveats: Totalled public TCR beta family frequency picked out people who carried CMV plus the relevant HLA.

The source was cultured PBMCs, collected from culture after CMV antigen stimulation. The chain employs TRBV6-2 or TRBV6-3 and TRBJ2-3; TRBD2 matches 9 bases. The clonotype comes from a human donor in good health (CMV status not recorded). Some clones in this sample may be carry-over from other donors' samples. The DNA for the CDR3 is TGTGCCAGCAGTTACAAGGTTAGCGGGAGATTGGCAGATACGCAGTATTTT. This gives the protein CASSYKVSGRLADTQYF.